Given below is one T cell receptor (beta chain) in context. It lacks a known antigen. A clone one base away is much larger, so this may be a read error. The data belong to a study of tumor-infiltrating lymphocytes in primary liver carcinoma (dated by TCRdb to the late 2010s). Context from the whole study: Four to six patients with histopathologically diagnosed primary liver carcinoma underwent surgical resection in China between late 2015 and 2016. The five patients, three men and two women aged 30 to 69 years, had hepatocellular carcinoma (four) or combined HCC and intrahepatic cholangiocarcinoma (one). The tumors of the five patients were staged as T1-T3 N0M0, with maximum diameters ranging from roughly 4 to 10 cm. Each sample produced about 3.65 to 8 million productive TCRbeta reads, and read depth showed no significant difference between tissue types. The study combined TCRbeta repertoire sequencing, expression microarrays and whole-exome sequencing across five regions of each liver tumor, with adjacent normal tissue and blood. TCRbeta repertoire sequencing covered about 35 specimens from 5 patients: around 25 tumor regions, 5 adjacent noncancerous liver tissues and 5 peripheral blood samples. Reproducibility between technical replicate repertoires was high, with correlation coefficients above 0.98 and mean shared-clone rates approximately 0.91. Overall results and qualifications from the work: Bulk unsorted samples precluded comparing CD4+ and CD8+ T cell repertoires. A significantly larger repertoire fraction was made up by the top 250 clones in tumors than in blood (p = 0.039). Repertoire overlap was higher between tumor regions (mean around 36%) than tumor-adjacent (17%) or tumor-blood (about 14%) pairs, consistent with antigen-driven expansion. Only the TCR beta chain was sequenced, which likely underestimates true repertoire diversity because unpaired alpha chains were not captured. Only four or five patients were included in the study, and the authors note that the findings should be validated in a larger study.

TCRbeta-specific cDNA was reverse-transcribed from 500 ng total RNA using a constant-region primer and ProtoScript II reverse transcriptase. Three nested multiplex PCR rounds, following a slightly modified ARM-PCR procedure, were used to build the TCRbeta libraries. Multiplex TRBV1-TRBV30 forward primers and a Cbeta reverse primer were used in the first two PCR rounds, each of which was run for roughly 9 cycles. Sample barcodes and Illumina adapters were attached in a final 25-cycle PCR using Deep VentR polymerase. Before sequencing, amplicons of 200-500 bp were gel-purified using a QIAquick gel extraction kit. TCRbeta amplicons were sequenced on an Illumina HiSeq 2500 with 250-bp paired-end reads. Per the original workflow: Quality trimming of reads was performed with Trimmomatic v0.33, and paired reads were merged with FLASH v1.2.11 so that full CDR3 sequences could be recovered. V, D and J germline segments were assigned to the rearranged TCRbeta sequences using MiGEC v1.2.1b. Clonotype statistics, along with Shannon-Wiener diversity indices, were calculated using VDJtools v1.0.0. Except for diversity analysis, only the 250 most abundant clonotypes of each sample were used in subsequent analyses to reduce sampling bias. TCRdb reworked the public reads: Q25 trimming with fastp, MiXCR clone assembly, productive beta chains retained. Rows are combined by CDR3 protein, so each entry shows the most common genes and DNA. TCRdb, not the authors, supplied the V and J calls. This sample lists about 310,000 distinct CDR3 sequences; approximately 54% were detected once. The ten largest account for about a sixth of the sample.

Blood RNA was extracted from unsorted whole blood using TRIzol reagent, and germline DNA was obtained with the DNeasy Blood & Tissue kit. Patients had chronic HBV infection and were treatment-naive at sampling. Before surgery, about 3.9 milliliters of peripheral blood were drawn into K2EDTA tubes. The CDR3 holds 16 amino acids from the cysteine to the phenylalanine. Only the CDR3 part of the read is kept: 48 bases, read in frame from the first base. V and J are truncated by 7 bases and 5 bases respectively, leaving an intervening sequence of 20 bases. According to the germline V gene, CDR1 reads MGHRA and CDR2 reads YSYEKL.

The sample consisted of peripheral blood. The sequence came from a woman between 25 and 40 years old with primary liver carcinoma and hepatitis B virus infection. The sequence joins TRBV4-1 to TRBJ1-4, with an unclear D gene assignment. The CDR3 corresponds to CASNHPSDTGNEKLFF. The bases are TGCGCCAGCAACCACCCGAGCGACACGGGAAATGAAAAACTGTTTTTT.